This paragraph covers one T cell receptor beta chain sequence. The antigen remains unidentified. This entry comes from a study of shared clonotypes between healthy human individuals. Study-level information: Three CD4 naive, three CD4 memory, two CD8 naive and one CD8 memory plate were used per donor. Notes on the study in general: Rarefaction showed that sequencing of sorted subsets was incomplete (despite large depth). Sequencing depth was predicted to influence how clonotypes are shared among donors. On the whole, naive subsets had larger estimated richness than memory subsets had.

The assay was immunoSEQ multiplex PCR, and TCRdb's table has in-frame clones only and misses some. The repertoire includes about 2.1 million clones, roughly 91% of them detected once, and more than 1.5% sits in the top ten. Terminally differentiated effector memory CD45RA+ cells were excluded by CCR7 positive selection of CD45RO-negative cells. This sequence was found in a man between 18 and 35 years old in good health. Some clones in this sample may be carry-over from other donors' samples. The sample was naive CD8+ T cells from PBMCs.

CDR3 sequence reads: CASSQRLISNQPQHF. DNA for the CDR3: TGCGCCAGCAGCCAAAGACTGATCAGCAATCAGCCCCAGCATTTT. The V gene is TRBV4-1, the J gene TRBJ1-5; no reliable D call. Per germline, CDR1 MGHRA and CDR2 YSYEKL. The V gene lost 2 bases and the J gene lost 1 base, with 9 bases spanning the gap. CDR3 size: 15 residues.